Each of the 25 T cell receptor beta chains below was sequenced from the same sample in a study of blood T cell repertoires in COVID-19. Assay: immunoSEQ multiplex PCR; the TCRdb copy retains only in-frame clones and omits some. Altogether more than 75,000 clones are present, about 91% being singletons, with the ten largest covering 8.1%. Material for sequencing was peripheral blood. All receptors derive from a woman between 65 and 79 years old with acute or convalescent COVID-19.

CDR3 residues: CASSLHTREAGVNTEAFF. The CDR3 DNA reads TGTGCCAGTAGTCTCCATACCAGGGAGGCGGGGGTGAACACTGAAGCTTTCTTT. This chain links TRBV19 with TRBJ1-1; possible D gene TRBD1, 5 bases. From germline, CDR1 is LNHDA and CDR2 SQIVND (reference sequence). The V end lost 5 bases, the J end lost 0 bases, and 22 bases lay between the germline ends. This CDR3 is 18 amino acids long.

The chain carries TRBV5-3 and TRBJ1-6; 8 bases line up with TRBD1. TRBV5-3 is given ORF status, its function remaining uncertain. The CDR3 covers 15 residues. Trimming at V came to 4 bases and at J to 4 bases, leaving 4 bases not matched to a gene. The CDR3 DNA reads TGTGCCAGAAGCCGGGGACAGGTATATAATTCACCCCTCCACTTT. Translation gives CARSRGQVYNSPLHF.

The chain has TRBV7-2 and TRBJ2-7, with 10 bases matching TRBD1. This CDR3 region has 14 residues. Germline CDR1 SGHTA, CDR2 FQGNSA. V lost 5 bases and J lost 4; bases outside the gene matches: 5. CDR3 sequence (DNA): TGTGCCAGCAGCCGCTCGGGACAGGGGTACGAGCAGTACTTC. Residues: CASSRSGQGYEQYF.

The chain carries TRBV24-1 and TRBJ1-5, with 8 positions matching TRBD1. Unmatched junction bases numbered 11, after V lost 5 bases and J lost 0 bases. The germline CDR1 and CDR2 sequences are KGHDR and SFDVKD. The CDR3 is made up of 18 amino acids. CDR3 protein: CATSGRDRLGDSNQPQHF. The CDR3 nucleotides read TGTGCCACCAGTGGCCGGGACAGGTTAGGGGATAGCAATCAGCCCCAGCATTTT.

CDR3 protein: CASSTGYYEQYF. The CDR3 DNA reads as TGTGCCAGCTCAACAGGGTACTACGAGCAGTACTTC. This sequence joins TRBV2 and TRBJ2-7, with D possibly TRBD1 on 6 matching bases. V lost 8 bases to trimming and J lost 3 bases, with 11 bases between them. The CDR3 loop spans 12 amino acids. CDR1 is SNHLY and CDR2 is FYNNEI in the germline V gene. The full variable domain, its missing parts supplied by reference TRBV2 and TRBJ2-7, is EPEVTQTPSHQVTQMGQEVILRCVPISNHLYFYWYRQILGQKVEFLVSFYNNEISEKSEIFDDQFSVERPDGSNFTLKIRSTKLEDSAMYFCASSTGYYEQYFGPGTRLTVT.

The V and J genes are TRBV28 and TRBJ2-1; the match to TRBD2 covers 8 bases. CDR3 size: 15 residues. Germline trimming cut 8 bases from V and 1 base from J; bases unmatched to any gene: 7. Germline values: CDR1 MDHEN, CDR2 SYDVKM. CDR3 DNA sequence: TGTGCCAGCTCCGAAAGCGGGAGTTCCTACAATGAGCAGTTCTTC. Its protein product is CASSESGSSYNEQFF.

The chain joins TRBV28 to TRBJ1-2, with D possibly being TRBD1 (5 bases). This CDR3 contains 13 residues. Trimming removed 2 bases at V and 1 base at J, with 5 bases between. The germline V gene has CDR1 MDHEN and CDR2 SYDVKM. The CDR3 DNA reads as TGTGCCAGCAGTTTAGACAGTAACTATGGCTACACCTTC. This translates into CASSLDSNYGYTF.

The table lists this clone with a count of one. The chain joins TRBV2 to TRBJ1-5; possibly TRBD1 for D (5 bases). CDR1 is SNHLY, CDR2 FYNNEI, per germline. The CDR3 has 15 residues. V lost 4 bases and J lost 4, with 14 bases in between. In nucleotides, the CDR3 is TGTGCCAGCAGTGGGACACCAAATGTAAATCAGCCCCAGCATTTT. This sequence encodes CASSGTPNVNQPQHF. Full variable domain (outside the CDR3, taken from reference TRBV2 and TRBJ1-5): EPEVTQTPSHQVTQMGQEVILRCVPISNHLYFYWYRQILGQKVEFLVSFYNNEISEKSEIFDDQFSVERPDGSNFTLKIRSTKLEDSAMYFCASSGTPNVNQPQHFGDGTRLSIL.

This chain connects TRBV1 to TRBJ2-1; the table gives TRBD2 as D, unverified against the DNA. TRBV1 is a pseudogene. This CDR3 contains 23 residues. The CDR3 sequence: CTSSRTSLILTSAPLSSYNEQFF. For the CDR3, the DNA is TGCACCAGCAGCCGAACTTCCCTGATTTTGACTAGCGCGCCCCTGAGCTCCTACAATGAGCAGTTCTTC.

For the CDR3, the DNA is TGTGCCAGCAGTTTAACTAGCGGGAGATCAAGTGAGCAGTACTTC. Residues: CASSLTSGRSSEQYF. The genes are TRBV27 and TRBJ2-7, with 11 bases aligning to TRBD2. V shed 2 bases, J shed 7 bases, and the junction held 7 bases outside the gene matches. The germline CDR1 and CDR2 sequences are MNHEY and SMNVEV (reference sequence). The CDR3 runs to 15 residues.

The chain combines TRBV18 with TRBJ1-3; D is possibly TRBD1 (6 bases). From germline, CDR1 is KGHSH and CDR2 LQKENI. V lost 6 bases, J lost 0 bases, and 6 bases lay in between. This CDR3 is 13 amino acids long. CDR3: CASSDSSGNTIYF. The DNA for the CDR3 is TGTGCCAGCTCGGACAGCTCTGGAAACACCATATATTTT.

The chain has TRBV5-6 and TRBJ1-1; unclear D gene. CDR3 size: 13 residues. Between the trimmed V and J ends, which lost 3 bases and 5 bases, there was a span of 11 bases. CDR1 and CDR2 (germline): SGHDT, YYEEEE. CDR3: CASSWVQETEAFF. The DNA for the CDR3 is TGTGCCAGCAGCTGGGTCCAGGAAACTGAAGCTTTCTTT.

This chain connects TRBV7-9 to TRBJ1-1; D is possibly TRBD1 (5 bases). The V end lost 4 bases, the J end lost 3 bases, and 15 bases lay between the germline ends. The germline V gene encodes CDR1 SEHNR and CDR2 FQNEAQ (reference sequence). The CDR3 has 15 residues. CDR3 nucleotides: TGTGCCAGCAGCTCGCGACAGCCCCCCCACACTGAAGCTTTCTTT. This gives the protein CASSSRQPPHTEAFF. The variable domain in full, with the rest retrieved from reference TRBV7-9 and TRBJ1-1, is DTGVSQNPRHKITKRGQNVTFRCDPISEHNRLYWYRQTLGQGPEFLTYFQNEAQLEKSRLLSDRFSAERPKGSFSTLEIQRTEQGDSAMYLCASSSRQPPHTEAFFGQGTRLTVV.

The rearrangement joins TRBV7-2 to TRBJ2-1; possible D gene TRBD2, 5 bases. Trimming cost V 4 bases and J 10 bases, with 20 bases left between them. CDR1 is SGHTA and CDR2 is FQGNSA in the germline V gene. This CDR3 has 15 amino acids. In DNA form, the CDR3 reads TGTGCCAGCAGCTCACCGGGAAGAAAAAGTGTCGAGCAGTTCTTC. This sequence encodes CASSSPGRKSVEQFF.

This clone came up a few times. Here the CDR3 reads CASSQLNTNTGELFF. CDR3 nucleotide sequence: TGCGCCAGCAGCCAACTCAACACGAACACCGGGGAGCTGTTTTTT. This chain joins TRBV4-1 and TRBJ2-2; D is ambiguous. There are 15 residues in the CDR3. From germline, CDR1 is MGHRA and CDR2 YSYEKL. Trimming shortened V by 2 bases and J by 0 bases, and 7 bases separated the two germline ends.

This clone showed up just once. The V gene is TRBV5-1, the J gene TRBJ2-2; D is unresolved. The CDR3 totals 13 residues. Germline loops: CDR1 SGHRS, CDR2 YFSETQ. Trimming pared 0 bases from V and 5 bases from J, leaving 5 bases between. CDR3 loop: CASSLGRTGELFF. DNA for the CDR3: TGCGCCAGCAGCTTGGGGCGGACCGGGGAGCTGTTTTTT. Full variable domain (rest looked up from reference TRBV5-1 and TRBJ2-2): KAGVTQTPRYLIKTRGQQVTLSCSPISGHRSVSWYQQTPGQGLQFLFEYFSETQRNKGNFPGRFSGRQFSNSRSEMNVSTLELGDSALYLCASSLGRTGELFFGEGSRLTVL.

The V and J genes are TRBV6-2 or TRBV6-3 and TRBJ1-6, with D maybe TRBD1 (5 bases). Looked up from germline, CDR1 is MNHEY and CDR2 is SVGEGT. Between the trimmed V and J ends, which lost 0 bases and 7 bases, there was a span of 13 bases. The CDR3 consists of 16 residues. The CDR3 nucleotides read TGTGCCAGCAGTTACTCAAAGACAGTCCGAAATTCACCCCTCCACTTT. Its protein product is CASSYSKTVRNSPLHF.

This chain joins TRBV28 and TRBJ1-5, with a possible D match to TRBD1 (5 bases). V lost 3 bases and J 5 bases, leaving 29 bases between the germline ends. Looked up from germline, CDR1 is MDHEN and CDR2 is SYDVKM. There are 20 residues in the CDR3. In nucleotides, the CDR3 is TGTGCCAGCAGTTTTTCTCCCGGCCAGGGCGAGTATCTTGGCGATCAGCCCCAGCATTTT. As protein: CASSFSPGQGEYLGDQPQHF.

In DNA, the CDR3 is TGCGCCAGCAGCCTGGGACTAGCGAACTACGAGCAGTACTTC. Protein product: CASSLGLANYEQYF. The J gene is TRBJ2-7, the V gene TRBV4-1; TRBD2 aligns across 10 bases. This CDR3 has 14 residues. The V segment lost 4 bases and the J segment 3 bases; nucleotides outside the gene matches: 3. The germline CDR1 and CDR2 sequences are MGHRA and YSYEKL.

The rearrangement links TRBV28 to TRBJ2-2; perhaps TRBD1 as D (5 bases). Germline CDR1 is MDHEN and CDR2 is SYDVKM. There are 19 residues in the CDR3. V was cut by 3 bases and J by 4 bases, with 24 bases left in between. This CDR3 is CASSFGAWGQRWTTGELFF. CDR3 nucleotides: TGTGCCAGCAGTTTTGGGGCGTGGGGTCAACGGTGGACCACCGGGGAGCTGTTTTTT.

The rearrangement joins TRBV11-2 to TRBJ2-3; 9 positions agree with TRBD1. CDR1 SGHAT and CDR2 FQNNGV come from the germline V gene. Unmatched junction bases numbered 6, after V lost 1 base and J lost 1 base. The CDR3 extends over 17 amino acids. The CDR3 DNA sequence: TGTGCCAGCAGCTTAGGAGACAGGGGGTTAGGCACAGATACGCAGTATTTT. It is translated as CASSLGDRGLGTDTQYF.

The gene calls are TRBV3-1 (or the pseudogene TRBV3-2) and TRBJ2-5; 15 bases fit TRBD2. Germline V lookup: CDR1 LGHDT, CDR2 YNNKEL (reference sequence). V was pared by 4 bases and J by 5 bases, with 2 bases of the junction left unmatched. There are 15 residues in the CDR3. The CDR3 nucleotides read TGTGCCAGCAGCCGAGGGACTAGCGGGGGGGAGACCCAGTACTTC. This encodes CASSRGTSGGETQYF.

The genes are TRBV28 and TRBJ1-2; D may be TRBD1 (6 bases). This CDR3 has 14 amino acids. Germline CDR1 is MDHEN and CDR2 is SYDVKM. V lost 8 bases, J lost 1 base, and 14 bases lay in between. As DNA, the CDR3 is TGTGCCAGCCTAGGGGGGGCGGGTAACTATGGCTACACCTTC. This encodes CASLGGAGNYGYTF.

The DNA of the CDR3 is TGTGCCAGCAGTGGTTTTTTAAGCGGCAACAATGAGCAGTTCTTC. This sequence encodes CASSGFLSGNNEQFF. This chain joins TRBV2 and TRBJ2-1; tentatively, D is TRBD2 (5 bases). Germline CDR1 SNHLY, CDR2 FYNNEI. The CDR3 runs 15 residues. The V gene lost 4 bases and the J gene lost 5 bases, with 15 bases spanning the gap.

This chain connects TRBV15 to TRBJ1-4; the D gene is possibly TRBD1 (6 bases). The ends were cut back, 2 bases at V and 8 bases at J, with 18 bases in the middle. The CDR3 has 16 residues. CDR1 LNHNV and CDR2 YYDKDF come from the germline V gene (reference sequence). Here the CDR3 reads CATSRSPQAGEEKLFF. Written as DNA, the CDR3 is TGTGCCACCAGCAGATCCCCCCAGGCAGGGGAGGAAAAACTGTTTTTT.